This T cell receptor (beta chain) was profiled in a study of CD8 T cells in ankylosing spondylitis. V was shortened by 6 bases and J by 3 bases, with 11 bases between the two germline ends. The CDR3 covers 13 residues. CDR1 is DFQATT and CDR2 is SNEGSKA in the germline V gene (reference sequence). MiXCR was run by TCRdb on the 5' RACE reads, yielding one entry per CDR3 protein. In the table there are about 160,000 distinct CDR3 sequences, about a sixth of which are singletons. This chain connects TRBV20-1 to TRBJ1-4; D might be TRBD1 (6 bases). The clonotype was recovered from a male donor with ankylosing spondylitis or in good health (not recorded which). What was sequenced was blood, either unsorted or a sorted T cell fraction (not recorded which). The DNA of the CDR3 is TGCAGTGCCGCTGGACAGTCTAATGAAAAACTGTTTTTT. Its protein product is CSAAGQSNEKLFF.